A single sample gave rise to the 20 T cell receptor beta chains below, sequenced in a study of T-cell memory formation after mild COVID-19. TCRdb used MiXCR to reprocess the 5' RACE reads, holding one entry per CDR3 protein. Among hundreds of thousands of distinct CDR3 sequences listed, around 17% were seen once. Sequencing was done on a sample of PBMCs or a T cell subset sorted from them (not recorded which). These receptors all stem from a man aged 18 to 35 who had mild COVID-19 (a few samples of this study predate the infection). Cell type and time point are not known.

This clonotype was found many times. This chain links TRBV7-8 with TRBJ2-1; tentatively, D is TRBD1 or TRBD2 (5 bases each). With 2 bases removed from V and 3 bases from J, the gap between germline ends came to 8 bases. CDR1 is SGHVS, CDR2 FQNEAQ, per germline. The CDR3 sequence is 14 residues long. CDR3 residues: CASSLRGVYNEQFF. The CDR3 DNA is TGTGCCAGCAGCTTACGAGGGGTCTACAATGAGCAGTTCTTC.

This clonotype was seen a handful of times. The rearrangement uses TRBV7-8 and TRBJ2-2; TRBD1 agrees at 10 bases. J was trimmed by 4 bases and V by 1 base; bases with no gene match: 0. The CDR3 contains 15 residues. Germline V gene data show CDR1 as SGHVS and CDR2 as FQNEAQ. In nucleotides, the CDR3 is TGTGCCAGCAGCTTAGGGGACAGGGGCACCGGGGAGCTGTTTTTT. Residues: CASSLGDRGTGELFF.

This clonotype was observed many times. The CDR3 sequence: CASSSLAGVTDTQYF. In DNA form, the CDR3 reads TGTGCCAGCAGTTCTTTAGCGGGGGTGACAGATACGCAGTATTTT. J is TRBJ2-3 and V is TRBV12-3 or TRBV12-4; TRBD2 matches 9 bases. The V segment lost 4 bases and the J segment 3 bases; nucleotides outside the gene matches: 5. This CDR3 is built from 15 residues.

The chain uses TRBV2 and TRBJ1-2; D gene uncertain. The CDR3 spans 13 residues. V was cut by 3 bases and J by 4 bases, with 9 bases left in between. Germline loops: CDR1 SNHLY, CDR2 FYNNEI. The DNA for the CDR3 is TGTGCCAGCAGTGAGGTGAAGAGCTATGGCTACACCTTC. It codes for CASSEVKSYGYTF.

This clonotype was counted between two and nine times. The chain has TRBV12-3 or TRBV12-4 and TRBJ1-5, with D hard to call. V was shortened by 2 bases and J by 4 bases, with 9 bases between the two germline ends. CDR3 length equals 14 residues. CDR3 residues: CASSLKAANQPQHF. The DNA for the CDR3 is TGTGCCAGCAGTTTAAAGGCGGCGAATCAGCCCCAGCATTTT.

This clonotype was seen more than once but under ten times. CDR3 amino acids: CASTLRGGRGEAETQYF. CDR3 bases: TGTGCCAGCACCCTAAGGGGGGGCAGGGGAGAGGCGGAGACCCAGTACTTC. The rearrangement links TRBV11-1 to TRBJ2-5, with D possibly matching TRBD2 (7 bases). The V end lost 7 bases, the J end lost 5 bases, and 26 bases lay between the germline ends. The germline gives CDR1 SGHAT, CDR2 FQDESV (reference sequence). The CDR3 totals 17 residues.

This clonotype was seen only a few times. The chain combines TRBV7-9 with TRBJ2-7; a weak D match, TRBD2 (5 bases). The germline CDR1 and CDR2 sequences are SEHNR and FQNEAQ (reference sequence). Trimming pared 5 bases from V and 2 bases from J, leaving 10 bases between. This CDR3 is 13 amino acids long. The CDR3 nucleotides are TGTGCCAGCAGCGCTGGACTGACCTACGAGCAGTACTTC. It codes for CASSAGLTYEQYF.

The V and J genes are TRBV6-5 and TRBJ1-3; D gene uncertain. The length of the CDR3 is 14 residues. Trimming cost V 2 bases and J 0 bases, with 5 bases left between them. The germline gives CDR1 MNHEY, CDR2 SVGAGI. CDR3 sequence: CASSYLSSGNTIYF. The DNA for the CDR3 is TGTGCCAGCAGTTACCTGAGCTCTGGAAACACCATATATTTT.

The chain carries TRBV6-5 and TRBJ2-2, with TRBD1 matching over 11 bases. After removal of 2 bases from V and 5 bases from J, the junction contained 1 base not matched to a gene. There are 15 residues in the CDR3. CDR1 and CDR2 (germline): MNHEY, SVGAGI. CDR3 nucleotide sequence: TGTGCCAGCAGTTACCGGGACAGGGGGACCGGGGAGCTGTTTTTT. Its protein product is CASSYRDRGTGELFF.

A few counts support this clonotype. The gene calls are TRBV5-5 and TRBJ2-2; D is undetermined. V lost 0 bases and J lost 4, with 10 bases in between. CDR3 length: 15 amino acids. CDR1 is SGHKS, CDR2 YYEKEE, per germline (reference sequence). This CDR3 reads CASSLGQPFTGELFF. The CDR3 nucleotides are TGTGCCAGCAGCTTGGGGCAACCCTTCACCGGGGAGCTGTTTTTT. The full variable domain, completed using reference TRBV5-5 and TRBJ2-2, is DAGVTQSPTHLIKTRGQQVTLRCSPISGHKSVSWYQQVLGQGPQFIFQYYEKEERGRGNFPDRFSARQFPNYSSELNVNALLLGDSALYLCASSLGQPFTGELFFGEGSRLTVL.

The rearrangement uses TRBV6-6 and TRBJ1-5; D unclear. The CDR3 length is 13 residues. Per germline, CDR1 MNHNY and CDR2 SVGAGI (reference sequence). Trimming removed 10 bases from V and 4 bases from J, with 14 bases in between. The CDR3 DNA sequence: TGTGCCACGCGACAAGGAACGAATCAGCCCCAGCATTTT. Translated: CATRQGTNQPQHF.

This clonotype was recorded a few times. The rearrangement links TRBV3-1 to TRBJ2-1; 10 bases fit TRBD1. V lost 5 bases to trimming and J lost 6 bases; unmatched junction nucleotides: 7. The germline V gene encodes CDR1 LGHDT and CDR2 YNNKEL (reference sequence). The CDR3 is 15 residues long. Here the CDR3 reads CASSRQGAVGNEQFF. The CDR3 DNA follows: TGTGCCAGCAGCAGACAGGGGGCGGTCGGCAATGAGCAGTTCTTC.

This chain joins TRBV7-2 and TRBJ1-6; unclear D gene. Trimming cost V 0 bases and J 10 bases, with 1 base left between them. CDR1 SGHTA and CDR2 FQGNSA come from the germline V gene. The CDR3 extends over 11 amino acids. CDR3 sequence: CASSLASPLHF. Written as DNA, the CDR3 is TGTGCCAGCAGCTTAGCCTCACCCCTCCACTTT.

This clonotype was observed a handful of times. The V gene is TRBV7-2, the J gene TRBJ2-5, with D uncertain. CDR1 and CDR2 from the germline V gene are SGHTA and FQGNSA. CDR3 length: 11 amino acids. The V gene lost 5 bases and the J gene lost 5 bases, with 6 bases spanning the gap. The CDR3 is CASSTIETQYF. The CDR3 DNA follows: TGTGCCAGCAGCACAATCGAGACCCAGTACTTC.

The chain couples TRBV5-1 to TRBJ2-7, with 7 bases matching TRBD1. This CDR3 contains 17 residues. V lost 4 bases, J lost 2 bases, and 15 bases stayed unmatched. Germline V lookup: CDR1 SGHRS, CDR2 YFSETQ. CDR3: CASSEGPGQQYTYEQYF. The CDR3 DNA reads TGCGCCAGCAGCGAAGGACCGGGACAGCAATACACCTACGAGCAGTACTTC. Full variable domain (outside the CDR3, taken from reference TRBV5-1 and TRBJ2-7): KAGVTQTPRYLIKTRGQQVTLSCSPISGHRSVSWYQQTPGQGLQFLFEYFSETQRNKGNFPGRFSGRQFSNSRSEMNVSTLELGDSALYLCASSEGPGQQYTYEQYFGPGTRLTVT.

This clonotype was picked up a small number of times. V is TRBV7-2 and J is TRBJ2-5, with a possible D match to TRBD2 (6 bases). Looked up from germline, CDR1 is SGHTA and CDR2 is FQGNSA. This CDR3 region has 14 residues. V was pared by 5 bases and J by 6 bases, with 16 bases between. The CDR3 DNA follows: TGTGCCAGCAGCCCAGGTGGGGGGTTGAAGACCCAGTACTTC. Translation: CASSPGGGLKTQYF.

This clonotype was picked up many times. The rearrangement uses TRBV10-3 and TRBJ1-3, with 8 bases lining up with TRBD1. The J segment lost 8 bases and the V segment lost 6 bases, leaving 6 bases of the junction unmatched. Germline values: CDR1 ENHRY, CDR2 SYGVKD. The CDR3 length is 13 residues. The CDR3 bases are TGTGCCATCAGAGGGGGACAGGTCCACACCATATATTTT. This gives the protein CAIRGGQVHTIYF.

J is TRBJ1-4 and V is TRBV7-4; a possible D gene is TRBD1 (5 bases). The CDR3 loop spans 12 amino acids. Per the germline V gene, CDR1 is SGHVT and CDR2 is SQSDAQ. Trimming took 2 bases from V and 8 from J, leaving 6 bases between them. This CDR3 is CASSLRQEKLFF. Written as DNA, the CDR3 is TGTGCCAGCAGCTTAAGACAGGAAAAACTGTTTTTT. Looking up the rest from reference TRBV7-4 and TRBJ1-4 gives the full variable domain: GAGVSQSPRYKVAKRGRDVALRCDSISGHVTLYWYRQTLGQGSEVLTYSQSDAQRDKSGRPSGRFSAERPERSVSTLKIQRTEQGDSAVYLCASSLRQEKLFFGSGTQLSVL.

This clonotype occurred a few times. The chain joins TRBV18 to TRBJ2-1; 8 bases map to TRBD2. The CDR3 has 14 residues. V was pared by 2 bases and J by 6 bases, with 3 bases of the junction left unmatched. Germline loops: CDR1 KGHSH, CDR2 LQKENI. The DNA for the CDR3 is TGTGCCAGCTCACCAGCGGGACTAGGCAATGAGCAGTTCTTC. Translating gives CASSPAGLGNEQFF.

This chain uses TRBV30 with TRBJ1-5; D not resolved. V shed 5 bases and J shed 2 bases, with 13 bases lying between them. The CDR3 covers 14 residues. Germline-derived CDR1 and CDR2 are GTSNPN and SVGIG (reference sequence). The CDR3 reads CAWAGGYGNQPQHF. The CDR3 bases are TGTGCCTGGGCCGGAGGGTATGGCAATCAGCCCCAGCATTTT.